The 30 T cell receptor beta chains listed next were all sequenced from one sample in a study of OX40 agonist ivuxolimab in advanced cancers. TCRdb keeps only in-frame clones here, not all; method: immunoSEQ multiplex PCR. The sample has 70,000 to 80,000 clones, around 90% seen once. The sequencing here drew on CD4+ or CD8+ T cells sorted from blood, taken in a trial of the OX40 agonist ivuxolimab. The receptors stem from an adult with an advanced solid tumor such as melanoma, head and neck, liver or kidney cancer.

For the CDR3, the DNA is TGCGCCAGCGGCGTAAGCCCGGGGGGGCCAGATACGCAGTATTTT. It yields the protein CASGVSPGGPDTQYF. The chain joins TRBV5-1 to TRBJ2-3; 8 positions agree with TRBD2. Germline V gene lookup returns CDR1 SGHRS and CDR2 YFSETQ. The CDR3 runs to 15 residues. After removal of 7 bases from V and 4 bases from J, the junction contained 11 bases not matched to a gene.

V usage is TRBV6-1 and J usage is TRBJ1-2, with D possibly TRBD1 on 5 matching bases. Deletions cut 3 bases from V and 3 bases from J, with 14 bases between. Looked up from germline, CDR1 is MNHNS and CDR2 is SASEGT. The CDR3 extends over 15 amino acids. In DNA, the CDR3 is TGTGCCAGCAGTGAGGAGTCAGGGTATCACTATGGCTACACCTTC. As protein: CASSEESGYHYGYTF.

The chain has TRBV28 and TRBJ2-7; 10 positions agree with TRBD2. The V segment lost 7 bases and the J segment 3 bases; nucleotides outside the gene matches: 9. The CDR3 covers 15 residues. The germline V gene encodes CDR1 MDHEN and CDR2 SYDVKM. The CDR3 bases are TGTGCCAGCAATCCAGCGGGAGGGCTTCTCTACGAGCAGTACTTC. Encoded protein: CASNPAGGLLYEQYF.

The chain couples TRBV2 to TRBJ1-2, with 9 bases aligning to TRBD1. Germline CDR1 reads SNHLY; CDR2 reads FYNNEI. The V and J ends lost 5 bases and 7 bases, in that order; junction bases with no gene match: 2. The CDR3 spans 12 residues. CDR3: CASSRDRVGYTF. As DNA, the CDR3 is TGTGCCAGCAGTCGGGACAGGGTTGGCTACACCTTC.

The V gene is TRBV28, the J gene TRBJ2-7, with 10 bases aligning to TRBD2. The V gene end was trimmed by 4 bases and the J gene end by 2 bases; junction bases not matched to a gene: 5. This CDR3 has 15 residues. Germline V gene data show CDR1 as MDHEN and CDR2 as SYDVKM. CDR3 DNA sequence: TGTGCCAGCAGTTCCAGCGGGGGGGCCACCTACGAGCAGTACTTC. Its translation is CASSSSGGATYEQYF. Full variable domain (remainder filled in from reference TRBV28 and TRBJ2-7): DVKVTQSSRYLVKRTGEKVFLECVQDMDHENMFWYRQDPGLGLRLIYFSYDVKMKEKGDIPEGYSVSREKKERFSLILESASTNQTSMYLCASSSSGGATYEQYFGPGTRLTVT.

The rearrangement joins TRBV28 to TRBJ1-1, with D hard to call. V lost 6 bases, J lost 2 bases, and 4 bases lay in between. Germline CDR1 is MDHEN and CDR2 is SYDVKM. This CDR3 region has 11 residues. The CDR3 sequence: CASRTNTEAFF. Written as DNA, the CDR3 is TGTGCCAGCAGGACTAACACTGAAGCTTTCTTT.

The CDR3 DNA follows: TGTGCCAGCAGTTTAGACCTACCGACAGCGAACTATGGCTACACCTTC. Its protein is CASSLDLPTANYGYTF. The rearrangement uses TRBV28 and TRBJ1-2; possible D gene TRBD1, 5 bases. The V and J ends lost 2 bases and 2 bases respectively, with 15 bases between them. The length of the CDR3 is 16 residues. From germline, CDR1 is MDHEN and CDR2 SYDVKM.

The chain combines TRBV11-2 with TRBJ1-2; 7 bases map to TRBD1. V lost 1 base to trimming and J lost 4 bases; unmatched junction nucleotides: 0. The CDR3 spans 13 residues. Germline-derived CDR1 and CDR2 are SGHAT and FQNNGV. CDR3 bases: TGTGCCAGCAGCTTAGCAGGGGGCTATGGCTACACCTTC. Its protein product is CASSLAGGYGYTF.

This sequence joins TRBV28 and TRBJ1-5; D remains ambiguous. Between the trimmed V and J ends, which lost 5 bases and 4 bases, there was a span of 12 bases. The CDR3 runs to 14 residues. Germline V gives CDR1 MDHEN, CDR2 SYDVKM. CDR3 DNA sequence: TGTGCCAGCAGTAGATTTGGCTTGAATCAGCCCCAGCATTTT. Residues: CASSRFGLNQPQHF.

The rearrangement links TRBV5-1 to TRBJ1-3; 9 bases are a match to TRBD1. This CDR3 is 15 amino acids long. Trimming removed 4 bases from V and 4 bases from J; junction bases left unmatched: 6. Germline V CDR1 and CDR2: SGHRS, YFSETQ. The CDR3 coding sequence is TGCGCCAGCAGCCGGGGACAGGGTGGCGGAAACACCATATATTTT. It is translated as CASSRGQGGGNTIYF.

The chain combines TRBV20-1 with TRBJ1-2; D not resolved. Per germline, CDR1 DFQATT and CDR2 SNEGSKA (reference sequence). The V end was cut by 6 bases, the J end by 6 bases, with 8 bases between. This CDR3 has 10 amino acids. The CDR3 loop reads CSAEGNGYTF. The CDR3 DNA follows: TGCAGTGCCGAGGGAAATGGCTACACCTTC.

This clone was counted a few times. The rearrangement uses TRBV28 and TRBJ2-7, with 8 bases fitting TRBD2. The germline CDR1 and CDR2 sequences are MDHEN and SYDVKM. The trim removed 2 bases at V and 0 bases at J, leaving 3 bases unmatched. CDR3 size: 15 residues. The DNA of the CDR3 is TGTGCCAGCAGTTTAGGTAGCGGGGTCTCCTACGAGCAGTACTTC. It is translated as CASSLGSGVSYEQYF.

The V and J genes are TRBV10-3 and TRBJ1-1; 9 nucleotides match TRBD1. Looked up from germline, CDR1 is ENHRY and CDR2 is SYGVKD. The CDR3 is made up of 15 amino acids. Trimming cost V 7 bases and J 4 bases; bases outside gene matches: 10. The CDR3 protein is CAITAGQGGVTEAFF. In DNA, the CDR3 is TGTGCCATCACCGCGGGACAGGGCGGGGTCACTGAAGCTTTCTTT.

Concerning this clone: At one boundary the junction diverges from the germline segment, which might be a read error. The chain links TRBV5-1 to TRBJ2-7; 12 bases are shared with TRBD1. Germline CDR1 and CDR2: SGHRS and YFSETQ. This CDR3 contains 15 residues. The CDR3 is CASRLGDRGPYEQYF. The CDR3 coding sequence is TGCGCCAGCAGATTGGGGGACAGGGGGCCTTACGAGCAGTACTTC.

The chain employs TRBV7-3 and TRBJ2-7; D may match TRBD1 or TRBD2 (6 bases each). Trimming took 5 bases from V and 5 from J, leaving 16 bases between them. In germline, CDR1 is SGHTA, CDR2 FQGTGA. The CDR3 runs to 14 residues. CDR3 amino acids: CASSRWVGGNEQYF. As DNA, the CDR3 is TGTGCCAGCAGCCGATGGGTCGGGGGCAACGAGCAGTACTTC.

This rearrangement joins TRBV5-1 to TRBJ1-4; possibly TRBD1 for D (6 bases). The ends were cut back, 4 bases at V and 8 bases at J, with 15 bases in the middle. This CDR3 is 14 amino acids long. Looked up from germline, CDR1 is SGHRS and CDR2 is YFSETQ. CDR3 in DNA: TGCGCCAGCAGCCCGGGAACAGGGAGGGAAAAACTGTTTTTT. This translates into CASSPGTGREKLFF.

This clone was recorded once. This chain joins TRBV5-6 and TRBJ1-1, with TRBD1 as a possible D gene (5 bases). The CDR3 covers 13 residues. V was trimmed by 7 bases and J by 1 base, leaving 11 bases between them. In germline, CDR1 is SGHDT, CDR2 YYEEEE. CDR3 residues: CASAWDGNTEAFF. The DNA of the CDR3 is TGTGCCAGCGCTTGGGACGGGAACACTGAAGCTTTCTTT.

This clone was detected only a few times. The V call is TRBV2, the J call TRBJ1-5; a possible D gene is TRBD1 (6 bases). The CDR3 runs to 15 residues. Germline assignment: CDR1 SNHLY and CDR2 FYNNEI. V was shortened by 7 bases and J by 2 bases, with 15 bases between the two germline ends. The CDR3 region has the DNA TGTGCCAGCAAGAATCAGGGGTCGGGCAATCAGCCCCAGCATTTT. This codes for CASKNQGSGNQPQHF.

V and J are TRBV6-5 and TRBJ1-2, with TRBD1 matching over 7 bases. Germline V gene lookup returns CDR1 MNHEY and CDR2 SVGAGI. This CDR3 region has 15 residues. Trimming at V came to 0 bases and at J to 4 bases, leaving 5 bases not matched to a gene. This CDR3 is CASSYSAGGSYGYTF. CDR3 DNA sequence: TGTGCCAGCAGTTACTCGGCAGGGGGTTCCTATGGCTACACCTTC.

The J gene is TRBJ2-1, the V gene TRBV7-9; maybe TRBD1 (6 bases). The CDR3 is 15 residues long. In germline, CDR1 is SEHNR, CDR2 FQNEAQ (reference sequence). Trimming stripped 1 base from V and 4 bases from J, with 11 bases between. CDR3 coding DNA: TGTGCCAGCAGCTTAGGTCAGGGGACATACAATGAGCAGTTCTTC. Its translation: CASSLGQGTYNEQFF.

The CDR3 DNA sequence: TGTGCCAGCAGTTTGCGGGGGCCGAGCTCCTACGAGCAGTACTTC. It translates to CASSLRGPSSYEQYF. J is TRBJ2-7 and V is TRBV27; D is possibly TRBD2 (7 bases). CDR3 length: 15 amino acids. Trimming pared 3 bases from V and 0 bases from J, leaving 12 bases between. CDR1 is MNHEY, CDR2 SMNVEV, per germline (reference sequence).

This clone was seen only a few times. J is TRBJ1-1 and V is TRBV6-1; the D is unclear. From germline, CDR1 is MNHNS and CDR2 SASEGT. The CDR3 is made up of 13 amino acids. The V end lost 4 bases, the J end lost 1 base, and 7 bases lay between the germline ends. In nucleotides, the CDR3 is TGTGCCAGCAGTGTTACTAGGAACACTGAAGCTTTCTTT. Translation gives CASSVTRNTEAFF.

The V call is TRBV6-4, the J call TRBJ1-6; D gene uncertain. The V gene lost 6 bases and the J gene lost 11 bases, with 14 bases spanning the gap. The CDR3 length is 13 residues. The germline CDR1 and CDR2 sequences are MRHNA and SNTAGT. The CDR3 spells CASSPTAGAPLHF. DNA of the CDR3: TGTGCCAGCAGCCCCACTGCCGGGGCACCCCTCCACTTT.

The chain recombines TRBV14 with TRBJ2-7; perhaps TRBD2 as D (7 bases). This CDR3 has 16 amino acids. The V end lost 5 bases, the J end lost 5 bases, and 22 bases lay between the germline ends. Per the germline V gene, CDR1 is SGHDN and CDR2 is FVKESK. In DNA, the CDR3 is TGTGCCAGCAGCAGTCCCCGGGGGGCCCTACCGGACGAGCAGTACTTC. This gives the protein CASSSPRGALPDEQYF.

This chain joins TRBV19 and TRBJ1-2; D remains ambiguous. Germline CDR1 LNHDA, CDR2 SQIVND (reference sequence). V lost 5 bases, J lost 0 bases, and 4 bases lay in between. The CDR3 has 12 amino acids. Here the CDR3 reads CASSWSNYGYTF. The CDR3 bases are TGTGCCAGTAGTTGGTCTAACTATGGCTACACCTTC.

The chain combines TRBV2 with TRBJ2-3, with 9 bases identical to TRBD1. Trimming cost V 11 bases and J 6 bases; bases outside gene matches: 9. The CDR3 loop spans 13 amino acids. CDR1 and CDR2 (germline): SNHLY, FYNNEI. DNA for the CDR3: TGTGCCTCCTCGGACAGGGGTAGGGATACGCAGTATTTT. Translating it yields CASSDRGRDTQYF. Full variable domain (remainder filled in from reference TRBV2 and TRBJ2-3): EPEVTQTPSHQVTQMGQEVILRCVPISNHLYFYWYRQILGQKVEFLVSFYNNEISEKSEIFDDQFSVERPDGSNFTLKIRSTKLEDSAMYFCASSDRGRDTQYFGPGTRLTVL.

V is TRBV30 and J is TRBJ1-3; possible D gene TRBD1, 6 bases. This CDR3 contains 15 residues. Germline V gives CDR1 GTSNPN, CDR2 SVGIG (reference sequence). Trimming pared 0 bases from V and 5 bases from J, leaving 14 bases between. Here the CDR3 DNA reads TGTGCCTGGAGTGTATCACCGGGGGCAAGAAACACCATATATTTT. Protein sequence: CAWSVSPGARNTIYF.

CDR3 protein: CASSPPQAKNIQYF. As DNA, the CDR3 is TGTGCCAGCTCACCACCCCAAGCCAAAAACATTCAGTACTTC. The V and J genes are TRBV18 and TRBJ2-4; D unclear. CDR3 size: 14 residues. Per germline, CDR1 KGHSH and CDR2 LQKENI. V gave up 0 bases and J gave up 0 bases, with 3 bases separating them.

This chain links TRBV2 with TRBJ1-2, with 8 bases identical to TRBD1. The CDR3 totals 13 residues. With 4 bases clipped from V and 4 bases from J, the junction kept 2 bases outside the gene matches. The germline V gene has CDR1 SNHLY and CDR2 FYNNEI. CDR3 coding DNA: TGTGCCAGCAGTGTAACAGGGGGCTATGGCTACACCTTC. Translating gives CASSVTGGYGYTF. The full variable domain, rest sourced from reference TRBV2 and TRBJ1-2, is EPEVTQTPSHQVTQMGQEVILRCVPISNHLYFYWYRQILGQKVEFLVSFYNNEISEKSEIFDDQFSVERPDGSNFTLKIRSTKLEDSAMYFCASSVTGGYGYTFGSGTRLTVV.

This chain connects TRBV19 to TRBJ1-5; 7 bases are a match to TRBD1. With 6 bases clipped from V and 7 bases from J, the junction kept 3 bases outside the gene matches. The CDR3 is 12 amino acids. Germline CDR1 LNHDA, CDR2 SQIVND (reference sequence). CDR3 DNA sequence: TGTGCCAGTAGCCTCAGGGGGCAGCCCCAGCATTTT. Protein sequence: CASSLRGQPQHF.